This T cell receptor beta chain was observed in a study of vaccination and CD4 T cells after COVID-19. Whole-study context: Spike peptides, overlapping and drawn from SARS-CoV-2, HCoV-NL63, HCoV-OC43 and HCoV-229E, were used to stimulate cells.

The CDR3 is made up of 16 amino acids. The germline V gene encodes CDR1 SQVTM and CDR2 ANQGSEA. V lost 4 bases to trimming and J lost 3 bases; unmatched junction nucleotides: 12. This clonotype appeared a few times. Its antigen is not known. Cultured CD4+ T-cell DNA underwent Oncomine TCR Beta short-read sequencing. TCRdb reprocessed the PCR reads via MiXCR and lists one record per CDR3 protein. The sample records just over 14,000 distinct CDR3 sequences, 53% being singletons. Treatment specified: approximately 9-day PBMC culture with coronavirus spike peptide pools or control peptides (ViraFEST assay). ViraFEST used peptide pools to expand antigen-specific T cells before TCR sequencing.

This sequence originates from a human donor who had recovered from COVID-19. This rearrangement joins TRBV29-1 to TRBJ2-3, with 8 bases fitting TRBD1. Specimen: CD4+ T cells from blood, cultured in vitro. The CDR3: CSVAGTGGAPTDTQYF. The DNA for the CDR3 is TGCAGCGTTGCCGGGACAGGCGGCGCCCCGACAGATACGCAGTATTTT.